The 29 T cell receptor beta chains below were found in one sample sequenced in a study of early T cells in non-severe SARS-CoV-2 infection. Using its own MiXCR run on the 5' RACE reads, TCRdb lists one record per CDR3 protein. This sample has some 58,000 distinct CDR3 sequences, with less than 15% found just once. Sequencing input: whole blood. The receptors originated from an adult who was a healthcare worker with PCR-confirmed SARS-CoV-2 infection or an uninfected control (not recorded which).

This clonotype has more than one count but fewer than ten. The CDR3 protein is CASSLIGGATDTQYF. The CDR3 region has the DNA TGTGCCAGCAGCTTAATTGGAGGGGCGACAGATACGCAGTATTTT. The gene calls are TRBV7-2 and TRBJ2-3; TRBD2 is a possible D gene (6 bases). Germline values: CDR1 SGHTA, CDR2 FQGNSA. CDR3 size: 15 residues. Trimming took 2 bases from V and 3 from J, leaving 12 bases between them.

The DNA for the CDR3 is TGTGCCAGCAGTTATAATCCTAGCGGGGGGGCTGATGAGCAGTTCTTC. Amino acid sequence: CASSYNPSGGADEQFF. The gene calls are TRBV6-6 and TRBJ2-1, with 12 bases matching TRBD2. Looked up from germline, CDR1 is MNHNY and CDR2 is SVGAGI (reference sequence). The CDR3 loop spans 16 amino acids. After removal of 3 bases from V and 8 bases from J, the junction contained 8 bases not matched to a gene.

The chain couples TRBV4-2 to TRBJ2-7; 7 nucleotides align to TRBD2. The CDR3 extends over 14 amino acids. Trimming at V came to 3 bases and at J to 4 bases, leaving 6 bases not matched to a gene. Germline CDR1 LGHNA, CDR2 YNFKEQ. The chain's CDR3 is CASSHAVAGYEQYF. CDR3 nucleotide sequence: TGTGCCAGCAGCCACGCGGTAGCGGGTTACGAGCAGTACTTC.

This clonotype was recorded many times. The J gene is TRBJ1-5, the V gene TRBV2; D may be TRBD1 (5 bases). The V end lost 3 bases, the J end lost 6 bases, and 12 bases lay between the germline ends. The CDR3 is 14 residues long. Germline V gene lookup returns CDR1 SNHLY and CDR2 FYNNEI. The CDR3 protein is CASSDGHRVQPQHF. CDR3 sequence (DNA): TGTGCCAGCAGTGACGGACATAGAGTTCAGCCCCAGCATTTT.

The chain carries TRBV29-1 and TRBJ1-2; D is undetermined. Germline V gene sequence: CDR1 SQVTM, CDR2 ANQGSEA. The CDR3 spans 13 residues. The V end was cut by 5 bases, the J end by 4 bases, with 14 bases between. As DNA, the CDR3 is TGCAGCGTTCCTAGCCAAATGGGCTATGGCTACACCTTC. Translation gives CSVPSQMGYGYTF. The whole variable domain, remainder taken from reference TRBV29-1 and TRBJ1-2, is SAVISQKPSRDICQRGTSLTIQCQVDSQVTMMFWYRQQPGQSLTLIATANQGSEATYESGFVIDKFPISRPNLTFSTLTVSNMSPEDSSIYLCSVPSQMGYGYTFGSGTRLTVV.

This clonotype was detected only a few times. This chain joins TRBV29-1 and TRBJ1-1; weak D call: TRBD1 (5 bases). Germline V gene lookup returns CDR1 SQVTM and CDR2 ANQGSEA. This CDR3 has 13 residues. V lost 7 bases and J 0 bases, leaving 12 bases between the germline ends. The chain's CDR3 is CSGAGQLNTEAFF. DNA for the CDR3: TGCAGCGGGGCAGGACAATTGAACACTGAAGCTTTCTTT.

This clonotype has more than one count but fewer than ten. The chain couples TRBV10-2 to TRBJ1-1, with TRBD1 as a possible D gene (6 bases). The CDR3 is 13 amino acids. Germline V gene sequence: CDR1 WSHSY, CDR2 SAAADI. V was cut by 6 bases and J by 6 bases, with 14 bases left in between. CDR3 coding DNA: TGCGCCAGCAGCAGTACAGGGTTACCTGAAGCTTTCTTT. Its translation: CASSSTGLPEAFF.

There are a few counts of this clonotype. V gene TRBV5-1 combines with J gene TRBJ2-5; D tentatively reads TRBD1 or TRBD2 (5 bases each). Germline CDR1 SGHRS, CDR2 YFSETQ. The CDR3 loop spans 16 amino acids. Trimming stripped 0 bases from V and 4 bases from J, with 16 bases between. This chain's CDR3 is CASSLVSGGGGETQYF. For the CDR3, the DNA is TGCGCCAGCAGCTTGGTCTCCGGAGGTGGGGGAGAGACCCAGTACTTC.

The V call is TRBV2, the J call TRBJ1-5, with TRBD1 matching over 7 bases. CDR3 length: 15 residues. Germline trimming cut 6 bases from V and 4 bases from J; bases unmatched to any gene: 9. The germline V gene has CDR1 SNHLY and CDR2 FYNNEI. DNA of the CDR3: TGTGCCAGCAGATCCCAGGGGGTTTGGAATCAGCCCCAGCATTTT. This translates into CASRSQGVWNQPQHF.

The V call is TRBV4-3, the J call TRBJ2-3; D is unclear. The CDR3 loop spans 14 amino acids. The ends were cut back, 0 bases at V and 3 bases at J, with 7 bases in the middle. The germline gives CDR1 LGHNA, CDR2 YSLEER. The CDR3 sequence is CASSQDSATDTQYF. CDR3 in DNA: TGCGCCAGCAGCCAAGACTCTGCGACAGATACGCAGTATTTT.

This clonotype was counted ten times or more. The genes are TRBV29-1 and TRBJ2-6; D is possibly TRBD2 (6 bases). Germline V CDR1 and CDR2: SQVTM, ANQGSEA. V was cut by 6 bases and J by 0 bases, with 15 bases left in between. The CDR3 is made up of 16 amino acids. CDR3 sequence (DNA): TGCAGCGTCCCCGGGACTTCAAGCTCTGGGGCCAACGTCCTGACTTTC. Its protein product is CSVPGTSSSGANVLTF. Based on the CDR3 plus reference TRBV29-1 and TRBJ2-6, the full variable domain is SAVISQKPSRDICQRGTSLTIQCQVDSQVTMMFWYRQQPGQSLTLIATANQGSEATYESGFVIDKFPISRPNLTFSTLTVSNMSPEDSSIYLCSVPGTSSSGANVLTFGAGSRLTVL.

The chain's CDR3 is CASRGGLGQEQFF. The CDR3 region has the DNA TGTGCCAGCAGGGGGGGGCTAGGTCAAGAGCAGTTCTTC. The V call is TRBV6-1, the J call TRBJ2-1; TRBD2 might be the D (7 bases). Per germline, CDR1 MNHNS and CDR2 SASEGT. V shed 6 bases and J shed 10 bases, with 16 bases lying between them. The CDR3 is 13 residues long.

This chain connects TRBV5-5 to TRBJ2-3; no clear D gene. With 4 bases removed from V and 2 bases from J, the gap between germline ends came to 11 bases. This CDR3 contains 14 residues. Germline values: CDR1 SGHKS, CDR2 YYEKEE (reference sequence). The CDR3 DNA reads TGTGCCAGCAGCCGATATGGGTACACAGATACGCAGTATTTT. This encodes CASSRYGYTDTQYF. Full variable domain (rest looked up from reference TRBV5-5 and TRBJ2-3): DAGVTQSPTHLIKTRGQQVTLRCSPISGHKSVSWYQQVLGQGPQFIFQYYEKEERGRGNFPDRFSARQFPNYSSELNVNALLLGDSALYLCASSRYGYTDTQYFGPGTRLTVL.

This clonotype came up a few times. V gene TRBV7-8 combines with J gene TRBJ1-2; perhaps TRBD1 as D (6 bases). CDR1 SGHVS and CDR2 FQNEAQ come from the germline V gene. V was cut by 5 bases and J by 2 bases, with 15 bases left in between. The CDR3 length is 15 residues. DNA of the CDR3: TGTGCCAGCAGCCCGCACAGGGTACCCAACTATGGCTACACCTTC. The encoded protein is CASSPHRVPNYGYTF.

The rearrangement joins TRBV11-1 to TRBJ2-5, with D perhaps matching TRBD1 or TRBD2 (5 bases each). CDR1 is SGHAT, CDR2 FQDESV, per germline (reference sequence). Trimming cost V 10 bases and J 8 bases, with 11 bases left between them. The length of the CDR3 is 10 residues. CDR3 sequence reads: CANPRGTQYF. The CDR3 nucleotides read TGTGCCAACCCCCGGGGCACCCAGTACTTC.

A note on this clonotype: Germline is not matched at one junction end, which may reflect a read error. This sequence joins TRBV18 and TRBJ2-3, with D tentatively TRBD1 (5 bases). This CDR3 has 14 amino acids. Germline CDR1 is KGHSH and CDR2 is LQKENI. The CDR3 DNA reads TGTACCAGCTCACCAGAGACAGCCTCCGATACGCAGTATTTT. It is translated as CTSSPETASDTQYF. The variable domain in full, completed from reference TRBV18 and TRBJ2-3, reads NAGVMQNPRHLVRRRGQEARLRCSPMKGHSHVYWYRQLPEEGLKFMVYLQKENIIDESGMPKERFSAEFPKEGPSILRIQQVVRGDSAAYFCTSSPETASDTQYFGPGTRLTVL.

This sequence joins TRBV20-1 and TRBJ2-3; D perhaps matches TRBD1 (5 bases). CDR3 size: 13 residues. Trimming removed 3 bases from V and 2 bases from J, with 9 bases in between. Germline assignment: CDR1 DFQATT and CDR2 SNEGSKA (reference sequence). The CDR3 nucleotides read TGCAGTGCTAGGGACACCCCCACAGATACGCAGTATTTT. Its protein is CSARDTPTDTQYF.

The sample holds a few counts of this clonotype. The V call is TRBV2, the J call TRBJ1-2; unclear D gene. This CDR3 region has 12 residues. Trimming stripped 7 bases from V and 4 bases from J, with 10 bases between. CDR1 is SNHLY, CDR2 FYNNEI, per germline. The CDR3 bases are TGTGCCAGCACTGCGGACCGCTATGGCTACACCTTC. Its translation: CASTADRYGYTF.

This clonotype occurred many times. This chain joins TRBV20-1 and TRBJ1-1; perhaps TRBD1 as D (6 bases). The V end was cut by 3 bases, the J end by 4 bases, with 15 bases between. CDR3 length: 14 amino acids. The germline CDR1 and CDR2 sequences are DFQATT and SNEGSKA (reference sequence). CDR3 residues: CSASVWGGGTEAFF. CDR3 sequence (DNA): TGCAGTGCTAGTGTCTGGGGAGGGGGCACTGAAGCTTTCTTT.

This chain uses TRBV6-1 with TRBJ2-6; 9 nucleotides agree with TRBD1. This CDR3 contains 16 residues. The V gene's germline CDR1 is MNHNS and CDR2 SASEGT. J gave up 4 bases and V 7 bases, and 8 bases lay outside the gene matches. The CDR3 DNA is TGTGCCAGCAAAATGGGGACAGGGAGCGGGGCCAACGTCCTGACTTTC. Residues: CASKMGTGSGANVLTF.

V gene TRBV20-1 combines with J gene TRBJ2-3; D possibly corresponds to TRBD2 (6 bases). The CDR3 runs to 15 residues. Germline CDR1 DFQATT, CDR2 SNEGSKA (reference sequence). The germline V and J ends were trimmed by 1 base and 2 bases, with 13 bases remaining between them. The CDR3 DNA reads TGCAGTGCTAGAGGTTATGCGGGGTCCACAGATACGCAGTATTTT. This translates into CSARGYAGSTDTQYF.

The CDR3 is CSVGGLAGAAYGDNEQFF. CDR3 bases: TGCAGCGTTGGCGGGCTAGCGGGGGCGGCTTACGGGGACAATGAGCAGTTCTTC. The genes are TRBV29-1 and TRBJ2-1; 10 positions agree with TRBD2. Germline V gene lookup returns CDR1 SQVTM and CDR2 ANQGSEA. This CDR3 is 18 amino acids long. V shed 4 bases and J 5 bases; nucleotides not matched to a gene: 17.

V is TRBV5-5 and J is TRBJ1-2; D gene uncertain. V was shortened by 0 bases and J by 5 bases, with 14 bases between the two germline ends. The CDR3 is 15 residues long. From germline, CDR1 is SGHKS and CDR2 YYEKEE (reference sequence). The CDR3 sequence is CASSLATSGTYGYTF. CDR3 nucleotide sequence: TGTGCCAGCAGCTTGGCTACATCGGGAACTTATGGCTACACCTTC.

The CDR3 nucleotides read TGTGCCAGCAGCGTAACGGGGGCCGGGGGCACTGAAGCTTTCTTT. It encodes CASSVTGAGGTEAFF. The chain combines TRBV11-2 with TRBJ1-1, with a tentative D call TRBD1 (6 bases). Looked up from germline, CDR1 is SGHAT and CDR2 is FQNNGV. The length of the CDR3 is 15 residues. V was clipped by 5 bases and J by 4 bases, with 17 bases between them.

CDR3: CSARLIGQHPYEQYF. The CDR3 DNA reads TGCAGTGCTAGACTCATCGGACAGCACCCCTACGAGCAGTACTTC. The chain links TRBV20-1 to TRBJ2-7, with a possible D match to TRBD1 (6 bases). Germline V gene sequence: CDR1 DFQATT, CDR2 SNEGSKA (reference sequence). The CDR3 covers 15 residues. Trimming cost V 2 bases and J 2 bases, with 16 bases left between them.

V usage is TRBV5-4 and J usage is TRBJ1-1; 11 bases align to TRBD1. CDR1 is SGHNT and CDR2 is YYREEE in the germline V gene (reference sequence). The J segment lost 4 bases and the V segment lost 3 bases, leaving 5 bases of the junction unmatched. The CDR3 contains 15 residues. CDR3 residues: CASSSDRGRGTEAFF. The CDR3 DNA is TGTGCCAGCAGCTCGGACAGGGGGCGGGGCACTGAAGCTTTCTTT.

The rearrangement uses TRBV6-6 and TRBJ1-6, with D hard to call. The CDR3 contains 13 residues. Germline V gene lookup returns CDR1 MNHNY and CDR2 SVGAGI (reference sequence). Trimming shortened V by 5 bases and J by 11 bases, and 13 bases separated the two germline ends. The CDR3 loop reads CASSNMDRTPLHF. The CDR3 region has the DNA TGTGCCAGCAGTAACATGGACCGAACACCCCTCCACTTT.

The CDR3 here is CASSWGLAGTENYEQYF. The CDR3 DNA reads as TGTGCCAGCAGCTGGGGACTAGCGGGGACCGAGAATTACGAGCAGTACTTC. The rearrangement joins TRBV5-4 to TRBJ2-7; 13 bases agree with TRBD2. Germline values: CDR1 SGHNT, CDR2 YYREEE (reference sequence). V was pared by 3 bases and J by 4 bases, with 10 bases of the junction left unmatched. The CDR3 runs to 17 residues.

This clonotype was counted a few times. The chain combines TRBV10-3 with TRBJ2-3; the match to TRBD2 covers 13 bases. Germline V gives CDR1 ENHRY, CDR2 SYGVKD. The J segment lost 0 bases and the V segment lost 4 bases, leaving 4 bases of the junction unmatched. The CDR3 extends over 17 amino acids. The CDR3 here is CAISGLAGGPSTDTQYF. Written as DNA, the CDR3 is TGTGCCATCAGTGGACTAGCGGGGGGACCTAGCACAGATACGCAGTATTTT.